These 13 T cell receptor beta chains were all obtained from the same sample, sequenced in a study of blood T cell repertoires in COVID-19. Profiled with immunoSEQ multiplex PCR; TCRdb holds only in-frame clones, not every one. The data hold 150,000 or so clones, with approximately 84% observed a single time. The source material was PBMCs or T cells enriched from blood (not recorded which). The origin of the receptors is a middle-aged woman with acute COVID-19.

This chain connects TRBV4-2 to TRBJ2-7; D may be TRBD2 (5 bases). The length of the CDR3 is 16 residues. Germline V lookup: CDR1 LGHNA, CDR2 YNFKEQ. With 1 base removed from V and 0 bases from J, the gap between germline ends came to 13 bases. CDR3 sequence (DNA): TGTGCCAGCAGCCAAGTTTCCGCGACTAACTCCTACGAGCAGTACTTC. Its protein product is CASSQVSATNSYEQYF.

The chain couples TRBV11-3 to TRBJ2-1; no firm D call. V was pared by 3 bases and J by 8 bases, with 11 bases between. The CDR3 spans 13 residues. Germline CDR1 is SGHNT and CDR2 is YENEEA. CDR3 loop: CASSFGSNDEQFF. The DNA for the CDR3 is TGTGCCAGCAGCTTCGGGTCTAACGATGAGCAGTTCTTC.

The CDR3 sequence: CASSSSTDTQYF. CDR3 DNA: TGTGCCAGCAGTTCTTCCACAGATACGCAGTATTTT. This chain uses TRBV6-2 or TRBV6-3 with TRBJ2-3; D unclear. Trimming stripped 4 bases from V and 2 bases from J, with 4 bases between. Germline loops: CDR1 MNHEY, CDR2 SVGEGT. This CDR3 has 12 residues.

V usage is TRBV5-1 and J usage is TRBJ1-2, with D unclear. With 0 bases removed from V and 3 bases from J, the gap between germline ends came to 6 bases. This CDR3 is built from 13 residues. CDR1 and CDR2 from the germline V gene are SGHRS and YFSETQ. This chain's CDR3 is CASSLDMDYGYTF. The CDR3 DNA follows: TGCGCCAGCAGCTTGGACATGGACTATGGCTACACCTTC.

This chain connects TRBV5-4 to TRBJ2-3; 7 bases fit TRBD2. This CDR3 comprises 13 residues. The V and J ends lost 10 bases and 5 bases, in that order; junction bases with no gene match: 10. CDR1 SGHNT and CDR2 YYREEE come from the germline V gene (reference sequence). CDR3 sequence: CACTSGNLDTQYF. For the CDR3, the DNA is TGTGCCTGCACCAGCGGGAATTTAGATACGCAGTATTTT.

The V call is TRBV10-1, the J call TRBJ2-2; a possible D gene is TRBD1 (6 bases). Germline V gene lookup returns CDR1 WNHNN and CDR2 SYGVQD (reference sequence). CDR3 length: 14 residues. The germline V and J ends were trimmed by 3 bases and 4 bases, with 9 bases remaining between them. The CDR3 DNA is TGCGCCAGCAGTGACAGGGGTTCCACCGGGGAGCTGTTTTTT. Amino acid sequence: CASSDRGSTGELFF.

V and J are TRBV5-1 and TRBJ2-2, with 9 positions matching TRBD2. The CDR3 has 16 residues. Germline CDR1 and CDR2: SGHRS and YFSETQ. After removal of 4 bases from V and 5 bases from J, the junction contained 9 bases not matched to a gene. This CDR3 is CASSPSSGTGTGELFF. The CDR3, as DNA: TGCGCCAGCAGCCCCTCTAGCGGGACGGGGACCGGGGAGCTGTTTTTT.

The chain is built from TRBV18 and TRBJ1-2; D is possibly TRBD1 (5 bases). The CDR3 covers 13 residues. Trimming cost V 2 bases and J 6 bases, with 10 bases left between them. Germline values: CDR1 KGHSH, CDR2 LQKENI. Here the CDR3 reads CASSPIQGDGYTF. As DNA, the CDR3 is TGTGCCAGCTCACCAATCCAGGGCGATGGCTACACCTTC.

The rearrangement joins TRBV6-5 to TRBJ1-2; the D gene is possibly TRBD1 (5 bases). V dropped 11 bases and J dropped 0 bases, with 13 bases sitting between them. This CDR3 comprises 13 residues. The germline V gene has CDR1 MNHEY and CDR2 SVGAGI. In nucleotides, the CDR3 is TGTGCCTTACAGGACACGACTAACTATGGCTACACCTTC. It encodes CALQDTTNYGYTF.

This clone was counted many times. The chain is built from TRBV2 and TRBJ2-3, with 7 positions matching TRBD2. The CDR3 covers 16 residues. Germline trimming cut 5 bases from V and 6 bases from J; bases unmatched to any gene: 14. Germline V lookup: CDR1 SNHLY, CDR2 FYNNEI. DNA of the CDR3: TGTGCCAGCAGTTACGCGGGAGCCTATGCGGGGGATACGCAGTATTTT. This codes for CASSYAGAYAGDTQYF.

The rearrangement uses TRBV6-5 and TRBJ2-1; D is ambiguous. The V end was cut by 1 base, the J end by 5 bases, with 9 bases between. The CDR3 spans 14 residues. CDR1 is MNHEY and CDR2 is SVGAGI in the germline V gene. CDR3 protein: CASSYLGNHNEQFF. The CDR3 DNA reads TGTGCCAGCAGTTACTTGGGCAACCACAATGAGCAGTTCTTC.

The gene calls are TRBV6-4 and TRBJ1-1; TRBD1 aligns across 7 bases. Trimming cost V 8 bases and J 1 base; bases outside gene matches: 7. The germline V gene encodes CDR1 MRHNA and CDR2 SNTAGT. The CDR3 has 14 residues. The CDR3 bases are TGTGCCAGCGGCCCGGGACAGAGGAACACTGAAGCTTTCTTT. Its translation is CASGPGQRNTEAFF.

This sequence joins TRBV7-2 and TRBJ2-7, with TRBD2 matching over 11 bases. This CDR3 contains 15 residues. Per germline, CDR1 SGHTA and CDR2 FQGNSA. V shed 3 bases, J shed 4 bases, and the junction held 5 bases outside the gene matches. CDR3 coding DNA: TGTGCCAGCAGCTTCACTAGCGGGAGCGGGTACGAGCAGTACTTC. This sequence encodes CASSFTSGSGYEQYF.